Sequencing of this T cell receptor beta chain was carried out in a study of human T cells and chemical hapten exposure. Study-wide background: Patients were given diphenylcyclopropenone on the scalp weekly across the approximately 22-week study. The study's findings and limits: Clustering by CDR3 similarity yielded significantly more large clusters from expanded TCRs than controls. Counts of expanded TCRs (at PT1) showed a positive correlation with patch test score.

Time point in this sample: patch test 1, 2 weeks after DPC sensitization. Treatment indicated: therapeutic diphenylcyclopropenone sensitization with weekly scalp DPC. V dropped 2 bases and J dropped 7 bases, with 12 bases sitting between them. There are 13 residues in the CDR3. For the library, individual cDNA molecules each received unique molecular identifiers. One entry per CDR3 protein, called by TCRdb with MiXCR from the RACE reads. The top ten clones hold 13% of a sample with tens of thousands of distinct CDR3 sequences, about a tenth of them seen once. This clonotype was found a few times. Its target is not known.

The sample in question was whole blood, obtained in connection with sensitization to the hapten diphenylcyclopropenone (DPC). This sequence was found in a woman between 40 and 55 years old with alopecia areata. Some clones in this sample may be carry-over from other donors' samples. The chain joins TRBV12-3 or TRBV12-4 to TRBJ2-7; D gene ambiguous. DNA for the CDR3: TGTGCCAGCAGTTTATGGGGTTTAGTGGAGCAGTACTTC. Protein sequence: CASSLWGLVEQYF.